The 14 T cell receptor beta chains listed next were all sequenced from one sample in a study of blood T cell repertoires in COVID-19. Libraries were prepared by immunoSEQ multiplex PCR; TCRdb keeps only in-frame clonotypes and omits some of them. Of some 50,000 clones in the sample, over 80% were seen once. The specimen sequenced was peripheral blood. The origin of the receptors is a human donor in a cohort sampled during active COVID-19.

The DNA of the CDR3 is TGCGCCAGCAGTGAGTCGGCCGTCACAGATACGCAGTATTTT. Protein: CASSESAVTDTQYF. The chain recombines TRBV10-1 with TRBJ2-3; D is unresolved. The CDR3 consists of 14 residues. Germline V lookup: CDR1 WNHNN, CDR2 SYGVQD (reference sequence). V gave up 0 bases and J gave up 2 bases, with 6 bases separating them.

The V and J genes are TRBV19 and TRBJ1-1, with TRBD1 as a possible D gene (6 bases). Trimming left V 3 bases short and J 4 bases short, with 12 bases between. This CDR3 has 14 residues. The germline gives CDR1 LNHDA, CDR2 SQIVND (reference sequence). The chain's CDR3 is CASSILIRGTEAFF. The CDR3 coding sequence is TGTGCCAGTAGTATTCTTATCAGGGGCACTGAAGCTTTCTTT.

This chain links TRBV2 with TRBJ1-4; TRBD1 matches at 7 bases. V trimming: 8 bases; J trimming: 4 bases; junction bases outside the gene matches: 10. Germline V gives CDR1 SNHLY, CDR2 FYNNEI. There are 15 residues in the CDR3. CDR3 in amino acids: CASVGETGINEKLFF. CDR3 bases: TGTGCCAGCGTTGGGGAGACAGGGATTAATGAAAAACTGTTTTTT.

V and J are TRBV6-2 or TRBV6-3 and TRBJ2-2; 13 bases line up with TRBD2. The germline V gene encodes CDR1 MNHEY and CDR2 SVGEGT. V trimming: 5 bases; J trimming: 6 bases; junction bases outside the gene matches: 3. The CDR3 covers 15 residues. CDR3 protein: CASSRLAGGPGELFF. The CDR3 DNA is TGTGCCAGCAGTCGACTAGCGGGGGGCCCCGGGGAGCTGTTTTTT.

CDR3 sequence (DNA): TGTGCCAGCAGTGAAGCGCGTGTGGGAGGGGAAGAGCAGTACTTC. Translating it yields CASSEARVGGEEQYF. V usage is TRBV6-1 and J usage is TRBJ2-7, with 7 bases matching TRBD2. The CDR3 covers 15 residues. V shed 0 bases, J shed 7 bases, and the junction held 9 bases outside the gene matches. Germline V gene sequence: CDR1 MNHNS, CDR2 SASEGT.

The V gene is TRBV11-2, the J gene TRBJ2-7; 10 nucleotides match TRBD1. J gave up 5 bases and V 5 bases, and 12 bases lay outside the gene matches. The length of the CDR3 is 16 residues. Germline CDR1 reads SGHAT; CDR2 reads FQNNGV. The CDR3 DNA is TGTGCCAGCAGCCCTATTCGGGACAGGGGTTCCCACGAGCAGTACTTC. It is translated as CASSPIRDRGSHEQYF.

The chain employs TRBV7-6 and TRBJ2-7; unclear D gene. The CDR3 has 14 amino acids. Trimming took 1 base from V and 2 from J, leaving 9 bases between them. CDR1 is SGHVS, CDR2 FNYEAQ, per germline. In nucleotides, the CDR3 is TGTGCCAGCAGCTTAGGCGGTGACGCCTACGAGCAGTACTTC. This sequence encodes CASSLGGDAYEQYF. Combining the CDR3 with reference TRBV7-6 and TRBJ2-7 gives the whole variable domain GAGVSQSPRYKVTKRGQDVALRCDPISGHVSLYWYRQALGQGPEFLTYFNYEAQQDKSGLPNDRFSAERPEGSISTLTIQRTEQRDSAMYRCASSLGGDAYEQYFGPGTRLTVT.

The chain is built from TRBV27 and TRBJ2-7; 9 nucleotides line up with TRBD2. Germline V CDR1 and CDR2: MNHEY, SMNVEV (reference sequence). The CDR3 consists of 16 residues. After removal of 2 bases from V and 0 bases from J, the junction contained 5 bases not matched to a gene. The CDR3 protein is CASSLATSGYSYEQYF. The CDR3, as DNA: TGTGCCAGCAGTTTAGCGACTAGCGGATACTCCTACGAGCAGTACTTC.

The chain uses TRBV14 and TRBJ2-7; D remains unclear. Germline CDR1 is SGHDN and CDR2 is FVKESK. This CDR3 has 14 amino acids. Trimming removed 1 base at V and 1 base at J, with 8 bases between. CDR3 sequence (DNA): TGTGCCAGCAGCCAAGTTCACACGTCCTACGAGCAGTACTTC. It encodes CASSQVHTSYEQYF.

V is TRBV5-1 and J is TRBJ2-2; tentative D call: TRBD2 (6 bases). This CDR3 region has 15 residues. Per germline, CDR1 SGHRS and CDR2 YFSETQ. Trimming left V 0 bases short and J 7 bases short, with 13 bases between. The DNA of the CDR3 is TGCGCCAGCAGCTTGGCCCGGGGGTCTGGCGGGGAGCTGTTTTTT. This gives the protein CASSLARGSGGELFF.

The chain uses TRBV27 and TRBJ1-3; no clear D. The ends were cut back, 7 bases at V and 7 bases at J, with 8 bases in the middle. This CDR3 is 11 amino acids long. Germline V lookup: CDR1 MNHEY, CDR2 SMNVEV (reference sequence). The CDR3 loop reads CASMVGNTIYF. CDR3 coding DNA: TGTGCCAGCATGGTTGGCAACACCATATATTTT.

The chain recombines TRBV28 with TRBJ2-7, with TRBD2 matching 8 bases. Trimming at V came to 3 bases and at J to 4 bases, leaving 11 bases not matched to a gene. The CDR3 sequence is 16 residues long. Germline CDR1 is MDHEN and CDR2 is SYDVKM. The CDR3 protein is CASSFSGAGGFYEQYF. The CDR3 DNA is TGTGCCAGCAGTTTCTCAGGGGCGGGAGGCTTTTACGAGCAGTACTTC.

This clone has only one observation. The V and J genes are TRBV5-1 and TRBJ2-7; no clear D. The CDR3 runs to 15 residues. Germline V gene lookup returns CDR1 SGHRS and CDR2 YFSETQ. The germline V and J ends were trimmed by 1 base and 2 bases, with 13 bases remaining between them. CDR3 in amino acids: CASSLTSRYAYEQYF. CDR3 in DNA: TGCGCCAGCAGCTTGACTTCCCGGTATGCCTACGAGCAGTACTTC.

The chain joins TRBV5-6 to TRBJ2-3; 9 bases map to TRBD1. Germline CDR1 is SGHDT and CDR2 is YYEEEE. The trim removed 4 bases at V and 8 bases at J, leaving 5 bases unmatched. The CDR3 spans 13 residues. In DNA, the CDR3 is TGTGCCAGCAGCCGGACAGGGGATTCTACGCAGTATTTT. It codes for CASSRTGDSTQYF.